A selection of T cell receptor beta chains follows, all from one sample in a study of blood T cells in healthy people across ages. MiXCR, applied by TCRdb to the 5' RACE reads, yields one record per CDR3 protein. Among about 640,000 distinct CDR3 sequences listed, around 54% were seen once. The sample was blood. The receptors shown here come from a man aged 55 to 70 in good health. Each CDR3 is given with its conserved first and last residue. The size field is filled for only some rows; it gives once, few, many or a size class.

CASSYDSGLLRAYTF	-	TRBJ1-2	TRBV6-5
CASTLGTGMEGYTF	-	TRBJ1-2	TRBV28
CSASMAPGSYEQYF	few	TRBJ2-7	TRBV20-1
CASSLAGQVFGGYTF	-	TRBJ1-2	TRBV7-2
CASSQERDPLNEQFF	-	TRBJ2-1	TRBV3-1
CASSPRGSGGANEQFF	-	TRBJ2-1	TRBV4-2
CASSSRDRNNEQFF	many	TRBJ2-1	TRBV6-1
CASSQDSETGSNTEAFF	-	TRBJ1-1	TRBV3-1
CASSLDETQYF	many	TRBJ2-5	TRBV5-1
CASSPAKGQGQETQYF	-	TRBJ2-5	TRBV18
CASSLGTDLNSPLHF	-	TRBJ1-6	TRBV5-1
CASSLLAGSAKNIQYF	-	TRBJ2-4	TRBV5-1
CASSEQEGWYNEQYF	-	TRBJ2-5	TRBV6-1
CSATTGGSTYGYTF	few	TRBJ1-2	TRBV20-1
CSASGGFNEQFF	-	TRBJ2-1	TRBV20-1
CATSRGNAYNEQFF	-	TRBJ2-1	TRBV4-1
CASNRDWNTEAFF	few	TRBJ1-1	TRBV2
CASSVVGGLQETQYF	few	TRBJ2-5	TRBV6-1
CASTDGREQYF	-	TRBJ2-4	TRBV6-5
CVSSLWSQETQYF	-	TRBJ2-5	TRBV27
CSATGGQNTEAFF	-	TRBJ1-1	TRBV20-1
CSASQAGGPIFADTQYF	-	TRBJ2-3	TRBV20-1
CASTGTSEHADTQYF	-	TRBJ2-3	TRBV12-3/TRBV12-4
CTSSSRDRGYTF	once	TRBJ1-2	TRBV3-1
CASSFLACPGTDTQYF	-	TRBJ2-3	TRBV2
CASSAQRGGADTQYF	-	TRBJ2-3	TRBV7-2
CASGEVRGTQYF	-	TRBJ2-5	TRBV6-5
CSASSWGSSTDTQYF	few	TRBJ2-3	TRBV20-1
CASSPNRVGKNIQYF	-	TRBJ2-4	TRBV6-5
CATSTVRRAGHNEQFF	-	TRBJ2-1	TRBV15
CASSVDSGANVLTF	few	TRBJ2-6	TRBV2
CASSSPSQETQYF	-	TRBJ2-5	TRBV7-2
CASSLRQAQETQYF	-	TRBJ2-5	TRBV28
CASSHTRGSKNIQYF	few	TRBJ2-4	TRBV4-1
CASSRDSTHEQYF	few	TRBJ2-7	TRBV6-5
CASSEGLAGGALTDTQYF	-	TRBJ2-3	TRBV10-2
CASRLGEDYGYTF	-	TRBJ1-2	TRBV6-5
CASSPPSGNTIYF	-	TRBJ1-3	TRBV7-9
CSVRQGVTQYF	-	TRBJ2-5	TRBV29-1
CASSLVGTGGTNEKLFF	-	TRBJ1-4	TRBV11-2
CASSFSGYGYTF	-	TRBJ1-2	TRBV28
CASSQDVGRHEQFF	many	TRBJ2-1	TRBV4-2
CASSPQVSNQPQHF	-	TRBJ1-5	TRBV3-1
CASSPQDRDGVYTF	once	TRBJ1-2	TRBV4-3
CASSLEINRYSEQFF	-	TRBJ2-1	TRBV12-3/TRBV12-4
CSAQGVLGHSTEAFF	-	TRBJ1-1	TRBV20-1